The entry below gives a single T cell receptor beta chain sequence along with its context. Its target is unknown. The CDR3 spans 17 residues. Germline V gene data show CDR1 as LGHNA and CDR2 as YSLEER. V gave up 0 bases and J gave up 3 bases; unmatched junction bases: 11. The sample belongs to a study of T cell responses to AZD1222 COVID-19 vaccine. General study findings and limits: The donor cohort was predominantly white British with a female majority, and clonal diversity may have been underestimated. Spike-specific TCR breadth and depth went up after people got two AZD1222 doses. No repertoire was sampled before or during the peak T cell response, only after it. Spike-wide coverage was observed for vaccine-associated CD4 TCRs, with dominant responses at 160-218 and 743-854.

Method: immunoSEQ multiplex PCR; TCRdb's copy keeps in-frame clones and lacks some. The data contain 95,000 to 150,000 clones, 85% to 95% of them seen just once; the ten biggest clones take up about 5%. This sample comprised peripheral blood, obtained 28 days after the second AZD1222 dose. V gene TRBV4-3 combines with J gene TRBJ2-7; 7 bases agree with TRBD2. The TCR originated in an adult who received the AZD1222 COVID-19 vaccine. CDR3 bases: TGCGCCAGCAGCCAAGATCTGAGTGGGGGGGGGTTCTACGAGCAGTACTTC. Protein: CASSQDLSGGGFYEQYF.